This TCR beta chain was obtained from a study of T cell responses to AZD1222 COVID-19 vaccine. Study outcomes and limitations: White British donors predominated, females outnumbered males, and clonal diversity was possibly underestimated. Receipt of two AZD1222 doses was followed by a rise in Spike-specific TCR breadth and depth. Regions left unmutated in variants are reportedly the target of nearly half of spike-specific TCRs.

The assay was immunoSEQ multiplex PCR, and TCRdb's table has in-frame clones only and misses some. The data contain some 140,000 clones, 85% to 90% of them singletons. About this clone: The antigen remains undetermined.

Per the germline V gene, CDR1 is SGDLS and CDR2 is YYNGEE. This CDR3 is built from 14 residues. The V gene lost 0 bases and the J gene lost 11 bases, with 17 bases spanning the gap. The chain joins TRBV9 to TRBJ1-1; D is unclear. Sequencing was performed on peripheral blood, taken on day 0 of AZD1222 vaccination. This receptor was identified in an adult in good health. The CDR3 is CASSVDASSTEAFF. DNA for the CDR3: TGTGCCAGCAGCGTAGACGCCTCCTCCACGGAGGCTTTCTTT.